Shown below are 17 T cell receptor beta chains from a single sample sequenced in a study of CD8+CD57+ T cells in acquired aplastic anemia. Patients sequenced had flow cytometry evidence of CD8+CD57+ cell expansion. TCR beta VDJ and CDR3 profiles were obtained from a genomic DNA template. TCRdb recomputed calls from the reads with MiXCR, one row per CDR3 protein. The table has 200,000 to 250,000 distinct CDR3 sequences, around 45% seen once. The sequenced sample was sorted CD4+, CD8+, or CD8+CD57+ T cells (not recorded which) from PBMCs. These receptors were collected from a human donor with aplastic anemia.

As regards this clonotype: A much larger clone is a single base away; this may be a read error. The genes are TRBV5-5 and TRBJ2-7, with D hard to call. Germline V gene lookup returns CDR1 SGHKS and CDR2 YYEKEE (reference sequence). This CDR3 has 14 amino acids. The CDR3, as DNA: TGTGCCAGCAGTCCGCCCAGGAGCTCCTACGGGCAGTACTTC. Protein product: CASSPPRSSYGQYF.

As regards this clonotype: Compared with germline, one end of the junction differs, possibly owing to a read error. The rearrangement links TRBV14 to TRBJ2-1, with TRBD2 identical over 8 bases. Germline V CDR1 and CDR2: SGHDN, FVKESK. The CDR3 covers 15 residues. This CDR3 reads CSSSSGLAYYNEQFF. CDR3 coding DNA: TGTTCCAGCAGCTCAGGACTAGCCTACTACAATGAGCAGTTCTTC. The variable domain in full, completed from reference TRBV14 and TRBJ2-1, reads EAGVTQFPSHSVIEKGQTVTLRCDPISGHDNLYWYRRVMGKEIKFLLHFVKESKQDESGMPNNRFLAERTGGTYSTLKVQPAELEDSGVYFCSSSSGLAYYNEQFFGPGTRLTVL.

The CDR3, as DNA: TGTGCCAGCAGCTTACAAATCACGGCTGGAAACACCATATATTTT. Its protein product is CASSLQITAGNTIYF. J is TRBJ1-3 and V is TRBV7-2; D not resolved. Per germline, CDR1 SGHTA and CDR2 FQGNSA. V dropped 2 bases and J dropped 2 bases, with 10 bases sitting between them. There are 15 residues in the CDR3.

The chain carries TRBV7-6 and TRBJ2-3, with 7 bases matching TRBD1. The CDR3 runs to 17 residues. Germline assignment: CDR1 SGHVS and CDR2 FNYEAQ. The V and J ends lost 4 bases and 1 base, in that order; junction bases with no gene match: 11. The DNA for the CDR3 is TGTGCCAGCAGCTCGGGTCCCGGGACAGAAGGCACAGATACGCAGTATTTT. It specifies CASSSGPGTEGTDTQYF. The whole variable domain, filled in from reference TRBV7-6 and TRBJ2-3, reads GAGVSQSPRYKVTKRGQDVALRCDPISGHVSLYWYRQALGQGPEFLTYFNYEAQQDKSGLPNDRFSAERPEGSISTLTIQRTEQRDSAMYRCASSSGPGTEGTDTQYFGPGTRLTVL.

The chain carries TRBV9 and TRBJ2-7; 7 bases are shared with TRBD2. Germline V gives CDR1 SGDLS, CDR2 YYNGEE. The CDR3 runs to 15 residues. V was clipped by 3 bases and J by 1 base; unmatched bases: 7. DNA for the CDR3: TGTGCCAGCAGCGATGCTAGCGGATTTTCCTACGAGCAGTACTTC. It yields the protein CASSDASGFSYEQYF.

The chain carries TRBV15 and TRBJ2-7; 9 positions agree with TRBD1. There are 15 residues in the CDR3. Germline CDR1 is LNHNV and CDR2 is YYDKDF (reference sequence). V trimming: 4 bases; J trimming: 3 bases; junction bases outside the gene matches: 7. In DNA, the CDR3 is TGTGCCACCAGCACCGCGACAGGGGGACGCTACGAGCAGTACTTC. Protein sequence: CATSTATGGRYEQYF.

The V call is TRBV12-3 or TRBV12-4, the J call TRBJ1-2; the D gene is possibly TRBD1 (6 bases). The CDR3 totals 12 residues. The V gene lost 3 bases and the J gene lost 7 bases, with 9 bases spanning the gap. As DNA, the CDR3 is TGTGCCAGCAGTTTTGGGGGCTTTGGCTACACCTTC. Protein product: CASSFGGFGYTF.

This clonotype was seen a handful of times. The chain couples TRBV3-1 to TRBJ2-7, with D possibly being TRBD1 (5 bases). The CDR3 has 16 amino acids. V was cut by 4 bases and J by 2 bases, with 18 bases left in between. CDR1 is LGHDT and CDR2 is YNNKEL in the germline V gene (reference sequence). This CDR3 reads CASSPRFGRQTYEQYF. In nucleotides, the CDR3 is TGTGCCAGCAGCCCCCGTTTCGGGCGACAGACCTACGAGCAGTACTTC.

This clonotype was observed at least ten times. The chain carries TRBV24-1 and TRBJ1-1; the D is unclear. In germline, CDR1 is KGHDR, CDR2 SFDVKD. V lost 3 bases, J lost 1 base, and 8 bases lay in between. The CDR3 extends over 14 amino acids. CDR3 amino acids: CATSDPTKNTEAFF. CDR3 nucleotides: TGTGCCACCAGTGATCCCACCAAGAACACTGAAGCTTTCTTT.

The sample holds a few counts of this clonotype. The V call is TRBV2, the J call TRBJ2-3; D is ambiguous. This CDR3 comprises 12 residues. Germline loops: CDR1 SNHLY, CDR2 FYNNEI. Trimming shortened V by 7 bases and J by 4 bases, and 9 bases separated the two germline ends. CDR3 residues: CASTFEADTQYF. The CDR3 DNA sequence: TGTGCCAGCACATTTGAGGCAGATACGCAGTATTTT.

This clonotype was observed a handful of times. The rearrangement joins TRBV30 to TRBJ1-3; D uncertain. V gave up 3 bases and J gave up 4 bases, with 10 bases separating them. Looked up from germline, CDR1 is GTSNPN and CDR2 is SVGIG (reference sequence). The CDR3 is made up of 13 amino acids. CDR3 nucleotide sequence: TGTGCCTGGAGGGGTAAAGGCGGAAACACCATATATTTT. It translates to CAWRGKGGNTIYF.

In its sample, this clonotype was seen a few times. The chain combines TRBV5-1 with TRBJ1-5; D is unclear. CDR3 length: 17 residues. Germline V lookup: CDR1 SGHRS, CDR2 YFSETQ. Trimming took off 0 bases at V and 0 bases at J, with 13 bases between the two ends. The CDR3 region is CASSLAGGHYSNQPQHF. The CDR3 DNA sequence: TGCGCCAGCAGCTTGGCGGGTGGCCACTATAGCAATCAGCCCCAGCATTTT.

This clonotype was seen a handful of times. A much larger clone differs by one base, so this may be a read error. This chain joins TRBV20-1 and TRBJ2-7; TRBD2 might be the D (5 bases). Germline V gives CDR1 DFQATT, CDR2 SNEGSKA (reference sequence). This CDR3 is built from 14 residues. In nucleotides, the CDR3 is TGCAGTGCTAGAGATCCACCGGGATACTACGAGCAGCACTTC. It is translated as CSARDPPGYYEQHF.

Ten or more counts support this clonotype. The chain recombines TRBV5-6 with TRBJ2-5; the D is unclear. From germline, CDR1 is SGHDT and CDR2 YYEEEE. The V end lost 0 bases, the J end lost 0 bases, and 6 bases lay between the germline ends. This CDR3 spans 14 amino acids. The CDR3 loop is CASSLVADQETQYF. As DNA, the CDR3 is TGTGCCAGCAGCTTGGTGGCGGACCAAGAGACCCAGTACTTC. Together with reference TRBV5-6 and TRBJ2-5, the CDR3 gives the full variable domain: DAGVTQSPTHLIKTRGQQVTLRCSPKSGHDTVSWYQQALGQGPQFIFQYYEEEERQRGNFPDRFSGHQFPNYSSELNVNALLLGDSALYLCASSLVADQETQYFGPGTRLLVL.

The gene calls are TRBV24-1 and TRBJ1-2; D is perhaps TRBD1 (5 bases). Germline CDR1 is KGHDR and CDR2 is SFDVKD. The germline V and J ends were trimmed by 10 bases and 6 bases, with 23 bases remaining between them. The CDR3 is 15 amino acids. The CDR3 DNA reads as TGTGCCACTGGAGGCAGGGAGCCTTCCCTTCATGGCTACACCTTC. This codes for CATGGREPSLHGYTF.

As to this clonotype: An end of the junction does not agree with germline; a read error may underlie this. The V call is TRBV19, the J call TRBJ2-3; perhaps TRBD1 as D (5 bases). Germline V lookup: CDR1 LNHDA, CDR2 SQIVND (reference sequence). This CDR3 is built from 14 residues. CDR3 sequence (DNA): TGTGCCAGTAGCGGGCTGTGGGGCACAGATATGCAGTATTTT. Protein sequence: CASSGLWGTDMQYF.

The table lists this clonotype with many counts. The chain uses TRBV2 and TRBJ1-4; D not certain. The CDR3 loop spans 12 amino acids. V was cut by 8 bases and J by 3 bases, with 7 bases left in between. Germline V gene lookup returns CDR1 SNHLY and CDR2 FYNNEI. The CDR3 coding sequence is TGTGCCAGCCTTAGGGCTAATGAAAAACTGTTTTTT. This translates into CASLRANEKLFF.